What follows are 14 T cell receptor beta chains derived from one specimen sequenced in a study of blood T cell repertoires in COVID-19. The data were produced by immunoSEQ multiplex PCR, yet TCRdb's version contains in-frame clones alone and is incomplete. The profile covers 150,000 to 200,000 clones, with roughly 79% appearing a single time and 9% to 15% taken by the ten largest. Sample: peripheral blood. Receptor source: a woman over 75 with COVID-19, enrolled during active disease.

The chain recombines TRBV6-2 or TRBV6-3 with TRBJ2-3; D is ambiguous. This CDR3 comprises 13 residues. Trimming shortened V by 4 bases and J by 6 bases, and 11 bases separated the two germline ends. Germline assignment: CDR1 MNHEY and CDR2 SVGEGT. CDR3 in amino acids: CASSFTARDTQYF. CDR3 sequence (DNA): TGTGCCAGCAGTTTTACCGCCAGGGATACGCAGTATTTT.

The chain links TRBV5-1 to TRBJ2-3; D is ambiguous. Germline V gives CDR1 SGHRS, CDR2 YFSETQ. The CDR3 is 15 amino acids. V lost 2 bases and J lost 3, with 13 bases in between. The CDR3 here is CASSLQSPETDTQYF. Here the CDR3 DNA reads TGCGCCAGCAGCTTACAATCGCCGGAGACAGATACGCAGTATTTT. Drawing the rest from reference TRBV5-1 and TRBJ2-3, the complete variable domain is KAGVTQTPRYLIKTRGQQVTLSCSPISGHRSVSWYQQTPGQGLQFLFEYFSETQRNKGNFPGRFSGRQFSNSRSEMNVSTLELGDSALYLCASSLQSPETDTQYFGPGTRLTVL.

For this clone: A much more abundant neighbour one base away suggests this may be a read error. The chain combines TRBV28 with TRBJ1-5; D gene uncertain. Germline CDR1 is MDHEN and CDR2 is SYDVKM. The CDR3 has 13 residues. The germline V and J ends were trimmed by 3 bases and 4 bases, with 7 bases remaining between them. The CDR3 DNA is TGTGCCAGCAGTTTGGCGGGGAATCAGCCCCAGCATTTT. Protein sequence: CASSLAGNQPQHF.

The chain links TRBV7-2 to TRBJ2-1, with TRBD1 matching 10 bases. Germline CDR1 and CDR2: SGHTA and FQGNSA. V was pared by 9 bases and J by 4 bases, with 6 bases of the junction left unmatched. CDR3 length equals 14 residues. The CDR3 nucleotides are TGTGCCAGTGGTAGGGACAGGGGTTACAATGAGCAGTTCTTC. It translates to CASGRDRGYNEQFF.

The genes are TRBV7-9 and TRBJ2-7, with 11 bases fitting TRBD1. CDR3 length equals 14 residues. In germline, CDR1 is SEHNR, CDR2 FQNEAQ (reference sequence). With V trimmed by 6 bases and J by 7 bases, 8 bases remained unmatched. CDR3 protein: CASRISGQGEEQYF. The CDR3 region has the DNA TGTGCCAGCAGGATATCGGGACAGGGGGAAGAGCAGTACTTC.

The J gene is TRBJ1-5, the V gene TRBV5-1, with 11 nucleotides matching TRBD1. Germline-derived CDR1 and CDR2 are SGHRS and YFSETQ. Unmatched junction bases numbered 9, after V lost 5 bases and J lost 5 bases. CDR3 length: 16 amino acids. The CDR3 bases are TGCGCCAGCAGTCCCCGACCGGGACAGGGGGATCAGCCCCAGCATTTT. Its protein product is CASSPRPGQGDQPQHF.

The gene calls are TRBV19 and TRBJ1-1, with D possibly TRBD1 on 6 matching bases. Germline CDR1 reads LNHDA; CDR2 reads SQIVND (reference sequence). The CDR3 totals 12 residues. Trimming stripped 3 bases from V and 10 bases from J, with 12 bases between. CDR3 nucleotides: TGTGCCAGTAGTATGGTGCAGGGGCGAGCTTTCTTT. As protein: CASSMVQGRAFF.

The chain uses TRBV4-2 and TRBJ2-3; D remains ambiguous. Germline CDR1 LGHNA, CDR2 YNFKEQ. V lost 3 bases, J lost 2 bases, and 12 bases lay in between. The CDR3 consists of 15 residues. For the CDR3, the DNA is TGTGCCAGCAGCCACTTAGGCGGAGACACAGATACGCAGTATTTT. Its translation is CASSHLGGDTDTQYF.

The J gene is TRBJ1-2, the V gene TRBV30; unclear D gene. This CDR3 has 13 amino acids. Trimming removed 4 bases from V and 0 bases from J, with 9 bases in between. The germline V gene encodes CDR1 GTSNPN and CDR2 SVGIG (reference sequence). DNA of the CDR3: TGTGCCTGGATGTGGGGAGCTAACTATGGCTACACCTTC. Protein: CAWMWGANYGYTF.

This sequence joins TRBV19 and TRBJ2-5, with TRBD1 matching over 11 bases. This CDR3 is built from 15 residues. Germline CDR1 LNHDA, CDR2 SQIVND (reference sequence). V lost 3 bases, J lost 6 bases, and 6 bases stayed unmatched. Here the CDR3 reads CASSIPGTGGQTQYF. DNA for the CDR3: TGTGCCAGTAGTATCCCCGGGACAGGGGGACAGACCCAGTACTTC.

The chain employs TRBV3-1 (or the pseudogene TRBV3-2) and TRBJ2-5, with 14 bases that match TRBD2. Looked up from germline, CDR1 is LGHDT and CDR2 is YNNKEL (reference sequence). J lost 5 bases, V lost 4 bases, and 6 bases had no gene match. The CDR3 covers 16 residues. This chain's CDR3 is CASSRLAGGGGETQYF. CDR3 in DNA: TGTGCCAGCAGCCGACTAGCGGGAGGGGGAGGTGAGACCCAGTACTTC.

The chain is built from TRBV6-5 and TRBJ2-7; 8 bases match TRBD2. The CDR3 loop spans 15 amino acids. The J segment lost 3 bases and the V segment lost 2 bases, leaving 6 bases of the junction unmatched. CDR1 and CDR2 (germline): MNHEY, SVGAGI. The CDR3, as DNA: TGTGCCAGCAGTTACGGAGCGGGAGTTGGCTACGAGCAGTACTTC. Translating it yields CASSYGAGVGYEQYF.

The CDR3 nucleotides are TGTGCCAGCAGCTTAGATCGGGCAGGTCCTTTAGGGGATGAGCAGTTCTTC. Translated, it gives CASSLDRAGPLGDEQFF. This rearrangement joins TRBV11-2 to TRBJ2-1; possibly TRBD1 for D (5 bases). The CDR3 covers 17 residues. Between the trimmed V and J ends, which lost 0 bases and 8 bases, there was a span of 20 bases. Germline loops: CDR1 SGHAT, CDR2 FQNNGV.

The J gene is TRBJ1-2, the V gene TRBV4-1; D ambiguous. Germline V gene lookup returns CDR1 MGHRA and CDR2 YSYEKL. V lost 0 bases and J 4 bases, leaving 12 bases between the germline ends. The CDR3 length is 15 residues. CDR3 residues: CASSQDSTTFYGYTF. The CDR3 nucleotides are TGCGCCAGCAGCCAAGATAGCACCACCTTCTATGGCTACACCTTC.